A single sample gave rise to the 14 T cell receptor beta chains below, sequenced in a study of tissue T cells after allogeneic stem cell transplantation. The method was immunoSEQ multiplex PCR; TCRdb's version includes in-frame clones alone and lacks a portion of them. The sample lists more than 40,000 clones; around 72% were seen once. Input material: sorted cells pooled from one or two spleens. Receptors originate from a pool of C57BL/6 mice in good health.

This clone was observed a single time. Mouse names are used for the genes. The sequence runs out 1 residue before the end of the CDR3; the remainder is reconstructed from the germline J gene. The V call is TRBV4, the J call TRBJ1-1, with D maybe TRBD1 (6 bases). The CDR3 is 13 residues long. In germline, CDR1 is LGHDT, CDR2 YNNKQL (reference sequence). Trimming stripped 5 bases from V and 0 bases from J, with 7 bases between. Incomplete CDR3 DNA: TGTGCCAGCAGCCCAGGGGAGAACACAGAAGTCTTC. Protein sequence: CASSPGENTEVF. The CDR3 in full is CASSPGENTEVFF.

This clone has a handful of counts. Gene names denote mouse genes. CDR3 sequence: CAWSRAETGNTLYF. The CDR3 bases that were read are TGTGCCTGGAGTCGGGCAGAGACTGGAAATACGCTCTAT. The chain uses TRBV31 and TRBJ1-3, with D unresolved. Read data end 1 residue before the CDR3 end; the end is taken from the germline J gene. With 1 base removed from V and 2 bases from J, the gap between germline ends came to 9 bases. Per germline, CDR1 GKSSPN and CDR2 SITVG. The CDR3 loop spans 14 amino acids. Combining the CDR3 with reference TRBV31 and TRBJ1-3 gives the whole variable domain AQTIHQWPVAEIKAVGSPLSLGCTIKGKSSPNLYWYWQATGGTLQQLFYSITVGQVESVVQLNLSASRPKDDQFILSTEKLLLSHSGFYLCAWSRAETGNTLYFGEGSRLIVV.

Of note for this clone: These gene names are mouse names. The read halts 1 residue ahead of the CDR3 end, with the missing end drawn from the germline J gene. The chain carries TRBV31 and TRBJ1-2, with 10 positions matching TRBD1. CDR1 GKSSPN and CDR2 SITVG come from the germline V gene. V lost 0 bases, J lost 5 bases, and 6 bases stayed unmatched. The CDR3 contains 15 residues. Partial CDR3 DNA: TGTGCCTGGAGTCTAGCGGACAGGGGGAGGTCCGACTACACC. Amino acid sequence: CAWSLADRGRSDYT. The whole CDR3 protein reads CAWSLADRGRSDYTF.

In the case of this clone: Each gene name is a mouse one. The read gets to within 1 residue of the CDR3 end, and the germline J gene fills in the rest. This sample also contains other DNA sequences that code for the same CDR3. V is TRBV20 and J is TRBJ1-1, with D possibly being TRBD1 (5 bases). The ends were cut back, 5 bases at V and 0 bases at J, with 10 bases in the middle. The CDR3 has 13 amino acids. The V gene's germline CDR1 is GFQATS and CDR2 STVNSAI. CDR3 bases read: TGTGGTGCTCCCGGGACGGCAAACACAGAAGTCTTC. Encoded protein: CGAPGTANTEVF. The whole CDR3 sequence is CGAPGTANTEVFF.

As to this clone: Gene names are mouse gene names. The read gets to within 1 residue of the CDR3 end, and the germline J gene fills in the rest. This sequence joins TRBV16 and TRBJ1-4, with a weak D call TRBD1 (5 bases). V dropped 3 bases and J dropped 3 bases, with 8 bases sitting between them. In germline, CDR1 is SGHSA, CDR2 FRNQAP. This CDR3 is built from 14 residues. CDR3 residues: CASSFPGPNERLFF. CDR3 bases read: TGTGCAAGCAGCTTCCCAGGGCCCAACGAAAGATTATTT. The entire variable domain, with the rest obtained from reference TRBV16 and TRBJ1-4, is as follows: NAGVIQTPRHKVTGKGQEATLWCEPISGHSAVFWYRQTIVQGLEFLTYFRNQAPIDDSGMPKERFSAQMPNQSHSTLKIQSTQPQDSAVYLCASSFPGPNERLFFGHGTKLSVL.

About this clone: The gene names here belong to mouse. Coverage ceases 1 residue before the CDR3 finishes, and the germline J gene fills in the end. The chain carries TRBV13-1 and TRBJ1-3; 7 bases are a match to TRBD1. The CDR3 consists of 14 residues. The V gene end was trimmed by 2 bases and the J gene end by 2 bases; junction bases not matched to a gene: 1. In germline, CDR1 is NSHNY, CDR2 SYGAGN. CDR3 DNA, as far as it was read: TGTGCCAGCAGTGAGAGGGGGCCTGGAAATACGCTCTAT. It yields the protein CASSERGPGNTLY. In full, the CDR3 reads CASSERGPGNTLYF.

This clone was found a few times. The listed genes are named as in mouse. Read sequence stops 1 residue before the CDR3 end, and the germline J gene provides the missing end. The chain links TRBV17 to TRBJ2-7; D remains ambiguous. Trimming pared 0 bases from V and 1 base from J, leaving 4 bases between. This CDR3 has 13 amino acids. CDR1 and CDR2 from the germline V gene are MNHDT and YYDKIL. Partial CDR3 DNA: TGTGCTAGCAGTAGAGATCAGTCCTATGAACAGTAC. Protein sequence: CASSRDQSYEQY. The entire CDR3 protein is CASSRDQSYEQYF.

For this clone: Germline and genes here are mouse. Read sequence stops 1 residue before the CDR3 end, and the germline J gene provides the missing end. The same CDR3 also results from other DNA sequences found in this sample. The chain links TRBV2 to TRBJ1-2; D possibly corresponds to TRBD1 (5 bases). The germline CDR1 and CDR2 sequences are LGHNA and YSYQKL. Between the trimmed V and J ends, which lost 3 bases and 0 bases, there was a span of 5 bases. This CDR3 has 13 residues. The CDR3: CASSQTANSDYTF. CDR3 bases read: TGTGCCAGCAGCCAGACAGCAAACTCCGACTACACC.

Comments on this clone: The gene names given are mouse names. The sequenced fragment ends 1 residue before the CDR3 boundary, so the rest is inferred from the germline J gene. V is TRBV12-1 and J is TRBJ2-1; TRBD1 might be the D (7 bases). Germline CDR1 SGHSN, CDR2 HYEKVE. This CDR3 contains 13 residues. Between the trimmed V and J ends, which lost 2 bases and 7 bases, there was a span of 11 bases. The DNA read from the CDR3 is TGTGCCAGCTCTCAGGGGGCGCCGGCTGAGCAGTTC. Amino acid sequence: CASSQGAPAEQF. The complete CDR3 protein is CASSQGAPAEQFF.

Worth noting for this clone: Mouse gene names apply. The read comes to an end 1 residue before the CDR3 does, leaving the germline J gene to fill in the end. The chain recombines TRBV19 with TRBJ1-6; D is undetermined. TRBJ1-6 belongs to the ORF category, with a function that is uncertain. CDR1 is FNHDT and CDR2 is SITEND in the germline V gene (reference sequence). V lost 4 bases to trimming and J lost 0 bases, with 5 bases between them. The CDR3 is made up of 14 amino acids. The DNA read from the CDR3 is TGTGCCAGCAGTCAGGATTCCTATAATTCGCCCCTCTAC. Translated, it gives CASSQDSYNSPLY. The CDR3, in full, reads CASSQDSYNSPLYF.

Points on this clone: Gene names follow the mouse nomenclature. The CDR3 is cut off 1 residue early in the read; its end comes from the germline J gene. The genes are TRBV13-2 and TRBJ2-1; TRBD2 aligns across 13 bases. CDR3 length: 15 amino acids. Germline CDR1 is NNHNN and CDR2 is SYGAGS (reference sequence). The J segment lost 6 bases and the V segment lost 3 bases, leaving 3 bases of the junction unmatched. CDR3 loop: CASGGTGGARAEQFF. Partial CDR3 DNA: TGTGCCAGCGGTGGGACTGGGGGGGCGCGTGCTGAGCAGTTC.

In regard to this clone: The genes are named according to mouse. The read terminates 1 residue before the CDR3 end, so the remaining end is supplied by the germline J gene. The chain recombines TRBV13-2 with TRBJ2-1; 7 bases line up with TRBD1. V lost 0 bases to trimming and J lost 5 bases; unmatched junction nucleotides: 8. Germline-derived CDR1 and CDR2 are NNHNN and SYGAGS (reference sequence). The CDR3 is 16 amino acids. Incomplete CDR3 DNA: TGTGCCAGCGGTGATGCGCGACAGGGAGGGGATGCTGAGCAGTTC. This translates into CASGDARQGGDAEQF. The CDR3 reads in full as CASGDARQGGDAEQFF.

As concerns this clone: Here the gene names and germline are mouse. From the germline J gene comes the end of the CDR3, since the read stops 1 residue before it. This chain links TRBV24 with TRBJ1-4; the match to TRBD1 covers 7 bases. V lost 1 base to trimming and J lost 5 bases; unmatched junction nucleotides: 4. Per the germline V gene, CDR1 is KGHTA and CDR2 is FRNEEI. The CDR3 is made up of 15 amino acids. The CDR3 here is CASSLSGQKNERLFF. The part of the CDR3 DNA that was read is TGTGCCAGCAGTCTGTCGGGACAGAAAAACGAAAGATTATTT.

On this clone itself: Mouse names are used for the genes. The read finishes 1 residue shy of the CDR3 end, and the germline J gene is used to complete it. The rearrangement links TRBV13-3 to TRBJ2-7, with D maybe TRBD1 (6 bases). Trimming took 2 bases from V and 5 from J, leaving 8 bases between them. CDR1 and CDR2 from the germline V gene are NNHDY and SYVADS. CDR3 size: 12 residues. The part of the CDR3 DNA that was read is TGTGCCAGCAGTGAGAGGGGGAATGAACAGTAC. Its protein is CASSERGNEQY. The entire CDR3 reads CASSERGNEQYF.